This T cell receptor beta chain was identified in a study of shared T cell receptors in the human thymus. This table comes from immunoSEQ multiplex PCR, and its TCRdb copy is limited to in-frame clones, with some not included. This sample has some 720,000 clones; 88% occur once, and the top ten carry about 0.01%. Germline values: CDR1 SGHTA, CDR2 FQGNSA. Unmatched junction bases numbered 17, after V lost 5 bases and J lost 9 bases. This CDR3 region has 17 residues. This same sample was also part of a study on human thymus T cells. That study reports: Healthy Finnish infants undergoing corrective surgery for congenital heart defects were used as donors. The thymus was resected at corrective cardiac surgery. Biased V and J segment usage appeared in thymus and peripheral blood.

The V call is TRBV7-2, the J call TRBJ2-1; 9 positions agree with TRBD2. The receptor's source is a boy under three years old with a congenital heart defect. Sequenced: thymocytes. The DNA of the CDR3 is TGTGCCAGCAGCGAGGGAACGCGGGAGGGCCAAGAGGGTGAGCAGTTCTTC. Its translation is CASSEGTREGQEGEQFF.